This T cell receptor (beta chain) was documented in a study of blood T cell repertoires in COVID-19 (TCRdb year 2020). Study-wide context: Samples covering the acute and convalescent phases of COVID-19 were provided by collaborators in the United States, Italy and Spain. The material from the prospective study consisted of cDNA or gDNA derived from T cells, B-cell-depleted T cells, or PBMCs. The dataset comprised deeply sampled blood TCRbeta repertoires from subjects exposed to, actively infected with, or recovered from COVID-19. The repertoires were made available in a free public database intended to serve as a resource for research on the immune response to SARS-CoV-2. Samples came from the ongoing ImmuneRACE study (first 160 participants) plus 1,254 subjects from 6 global collaborators. Sample metadata almost always included a de-identified subject ID, COVID-19 status, age in years and sex. Where available, HLA class I and class II types were taken from metadata supplied by the sample provider and were not determined by assay-based typing.

Results and caveats for the whole study, not just this receptor: How much clinical and demographic metadata was included differed by source and by participant, and the metadata was provided uncurated.

The immunoSEQ Assay, a bias-controlled multiplex PCR, was used to amplify TCRbeta CDR3 regions from genomic DNA. Concerning the study's data processing: Within the assay, amplification of reference gene primers was used to estimate how many nucleated cells each sample contained. To quantify the absolute abundance of each unique TCRbeta CDR3 rearrangement, sequence reads were collapsed and filtered. For each sample, productive Simpson clonality was calculated as the square root of Simpson's diversity index over productive rearrangements. Drawn from immuneACCESS, this table holds only the in-frame rearrangements with V and J called that TCRdb kept. Clones are partly lost; checked studies trace under half to an unresolved V gene and leave the rest unexplained. That table supplies the V and J calls and clone size; D and trimming were determined from the DNA. Across this sample there are 200,000 to 250,000 clones, with more than 80% seen only once. Of the sample, 3.5% falls within the top ten clones.

From its cysteine to its phenylalanine, the CDR3 spans 16 amino acids. Solely the CDR3 DNA is kept, with 48 bases framed from the first base. CDR1 and CDR2 were assigned from the germline V gene as SGHRS and YFSETQ. For this chain, trimming is 4 bases at the V end and 5 bases at the J end, and the number of junction bases without a gene match is 5. As regards this clone: It lacks a known antigen. No base qualities exist here, and no much larger clone lies one base off it.

In the prospective study, participants were about 18 to 89 years old, resided in fewer than 25 geographic areas of the United States, and were enrolled through a virtual design. Cohort assignment in the prospective study relied on participant-reported clinical history from a screening survey and a study questionnaire. Each participant in the prospective study had whole blood, serum and a nasopharyngeal or oropharyngeal swab collected by mobile phlebotomists. Participants in the prospective study had the option to provide additional blood draws and questionnaires over a roughly two-month period. Prospective study blood samples were shipped either frozen or at room temperature before DNA extraction.

The sequencing input was PBMCs or T cells enriched from blood (not recorded which). The V and J genes are TRBV5-1 and TRBJ2-2, and 13 junction bases match TRBD2. The TCR sequence derives from a woman younger than 30 in a cohort exposed to, infected with or recovered from COVID-19 (not recorded which). The CDR3 is CASSTPGLAGTGELFF. The sequenced DNA: TGCGCCAGCAGCACTCCGGGACTAGCGGGGACCGGGGAGCTGTTTTTT.